Detailed here is one T cell receptor (beta chain). As yet, its antigen is unknown. This CDR3 region has 13 residues. V lost 1 base and J lost 11, with 10 bases in between. Per the germline V gene, CDR1 is SGHNT and CDR2 is YYREEE (reference sequence). This record comes from a study of cytomegalovirus exposure and HLA in healthy donors. Study details: The Caucasian-associated ancestry cluster held over 65% of 398 genotyped donors.

The PCR made use of 60 Vbeta and 13 Jbeta primers. The protocol was immunoSEQ multiplex PCR, while the TCRdb copy is restricted to in-frame clones and leaves out a portion. The sample holds almost 200,000 clones, roughly three quarters seen once. Broader study findings: Later analysis found that TCR beta chains associated with HLA were more clonally expanded than other, equally common chains. Sequencing likely produced, as an artifact, a cluster of highly shared sequence variants. High sensitivity and specificity were reportedly achieved when the classifier diagnosed cytomegalovirus status.

This sequence joins TRBV5-4 and TRBJ1-6, with D hard to call. The sequence was collected from a male donor in good health and CMV-seropositive. Specimen: PBMCs. CDR3 sequence (DNA): TGTGCCAGCAGCTTGCTGGCCTCAACACCCCTCCACTTT. It translates to CASSLLASTPLHF.